The 26 T cell receptor beta chains below were found in one sample sequenced in a study of Ad26.COV2.S vaccination and SARS-CoV-2 variants. Measured with immunoSEQ multiplex PCR; TCRdb has only the in-frame clones, and not every one. The sample gives roughly 420,000 clones, approximately 92% of which show up once; roughly 2.5% is in the top ten. Treatment denoted: 15 to 20 received Ad26.COV2.S at low or high dose, single or two shots; 5 received placebo; per-sample allocation not given. At day 63 after the first vaccine or placebo injection, samples were drawn. The specimen was peripheral blood, collected in a trial of Ad26.COV2.S vaccine versus placebo. The receptors stem from a person aged 18-60 years who received the Ad26.COV2.S COVID-19 vaccine or a placebo.

The chain recombines TRBV14 with TRBJ2-1; 7 nucleotides agree with TRBD2. Germline loops: CDR1 SGHDN, CDR2 FVKESK. The V gene end was trimmed by 9 bases and the J gene end by 8 bases; junction bases not matched to a gene: 10. This CDR3 spans 13 amino acids. The CDR3 reads CARGGTRGHEQFF. DNA of the CDR3: TGTGCCAGGGGGGGGACCCGCGGGCATGAGCAGTTCTTC.

CDR3 sequence reads: CATSDLGTGRHGGELFF. CDR3 in DNA: TGTGCCACCAGTGATTTAGGGACAGGTCGGCACGGAGGGGAGCTGTTTTTT. The chain uses TRBV24-1 and TRBJ2-2, with 8 positions matching TRBD1. The germline V gene has CDR1 KGHDR and CDR2 SFDVKD. The V segment lost 1 base and the J segment 8 bases; nucleotides outside the gene matches: 11. The CDR3 extends over 17 amino acids.

The rearrangement links TRBV27 to TRBJ1-2; D possibly corresponds to TRBD1 (6 bases). The germline V gene has CDR1 MNHEY and CDR2 SMNVEV (reference sequence). V lost 2 bases to trimming and J lost 8 bases, with 18 bases between them. The CDR3 covers 15 residues. The CDR3, as DNA: TGTGCCAGCAGTTTAAGTGTGGAGGGGGTGGGCGGCTACACCTTC. Translated, it gives CASSLSVEGVGGYTF.

The rearrangement uses TRBV12-3 or TRBV12-4 and TRBJ1-2; D is possibly TRBD1 (6 bases). V was shortened by 5 bases and J by 8 bases, with 12 bases between the two germline ends. This CDR3 comprises 12 residues. CDR3 bases: TGTGCCAGCAGTCGGGACATTGGGGGCTACACCTTC. Residues: CASSRDIGGYTF.

This clone appeared once. The V call is TRBV6-6, the J call TRBJ2-3; tentative D call: TRBD2 (6 bases). V shed 3 bases and J shed 0 bases, with 13 bases lying between them. The CDR3 spans 16 residues. Germline V gene lookup returns CDR1 MNHNY and CDR2 SVGAGI (reference sequence). The CDR3 sequence: CASSYLSSASTDTQYF. CDR3 nucleotides: TGTGCCAGCAGTTATCTGTCTAGCGCTAGCACAGATACGCAGTATTTT.

V is TRBV2 and J is TRBJ1-5, with 8 bases identical to TRBD1. Losses at the gene ends were 6 bases for V and 1 base for J; bases not matched to a gene: 8. CDR3 length equals 16 residues. Germline assignment: CDR1 SNHLY and CDR2 FYNNEI. The CDR3 loop is CASSDDRGRSNQPQHF. The CDR3 nucleotides read TGTGCCAGCAGCGACGACAGGGGTAGGAGCAATCAGCCCCAGCATTTT.

This clone was observed a few times. The chain has TRBV7-9 and TRBJ2-2; unclear D gene. V gave up 6 bases and J gave up 4 bases, with 15 bases separating them. The CDR3 sequence is 15 residues long. The germline V gene has CDR1 SEHNR and CDR2 FQNEAQ (reference sequence). The CDR3 coding sequence is TGTGCCAGCAGAAATTTCAGGAATTCCACCGGGGAGCTGTTTTTT. Translated: CASRNFRNSTGELFF.

The chain couples TRBV24-1 to TRBJ2-1; maybe TRBD1 (5 bases). Germline CDR1 is KGHDR and CDR2 is SFDVKD. This CDR3 is 14 amino acids long. Trimming took 1 base from V and 8 from J, leaving 11 bases between them. CDR3 residues: CATSDFSRAHEQFF. The CDR3 DNA is TGTGCCACCAGTGATTTTTCCAGGGCGCATGAGCAGTTCTTC.

The chain uses TRBV4-2 and TRBJ1-5; D gene unclear. Trimming stripped 3 bases from V and 3 bases from J, with 6 bases between. CDR1 is LGHNA and CDR2 is YNFKEQ in the germline V gene. The CDR3 sequence is 13 residues long. In nucleotides, the CDR3 is TGTGCCAGCAGCCAGCGGGACAATCAGCCCCAGCATTTT. Protein product: CASSQRDNQPQHF.

The rearrangement links TRBV9 to TRBJ1-5; a possible D gene is TRBD1 (5 bases). From germline, CDR1 is SGDLS and CDR2 YYNGEE. The CDR3 has 13 amino acids. With 2 bases removed from V and 6 bases from J, the gap between germline ends came to 9 bases. The CDR3, as DNA: TGTGCCAGCAGCGTGGGGGGATTTCAGCCCCAGCATTTT. It yields the protein CASSVGGFQPQHF.

This chain links TRBV11-1 with TRBJ1-1; D is ambiguous. V dropped 0 bases and J dropped 0 bases, with 8 bases sitting between them. This CDR3 is 15 amino acids long. The V gene's germline CDR1 is SGHAT and CDR2 FQDESV (reference sequence). Here the CDR3 reads CASSLAYALNTEAFF. The CDR3 DNA sequence: TGTGCCAGCAGCTTAGCGTACGCACTGAACACTGAAGCTTTCTTT.

The chain employs TRBV4-2 and TRBJ1-2; D remains ambiguous. Germline CDR1 reads LGHNA; CDR2 reads YNFKEQ. This CDR3 comprises 13 residues. V lost 6 bases, J lost 1 base, and 9 bases lay in between. In DNA form, the CDR3 reads TGTGCCAGCAGTACAGAATATAACTATGGCTACACCTTC. This codes for CASSTEYNYGYTF.

In its sample, this clone was seen once. The V call is TRBV29-1, the J call TRBJ2-5; D is perhaps TRBD2 (6 bases). The germline V gene encodes CDR1 SQVTM and CDR2 ANQGSEA. The CDR3 has 13 amino acids. The V and J ends lost 4 bases and 2 bases respectively, with 11 bases between them. CDR3 nucleotide sequence: TGCAGCGTTGGATGGCGGGGTCAAGAGACCCAGTACTTC. It yields the protein CSVGWRGQETQYF.

The rearrangement joins TRBV13 to TRBJ2-7; D ambiguous. Germline CDR1 reads PRHDT; CDR2 reads FYEKMQ (reference sequence). Trimming removed 4 bases from V and 0 bases from J, with 16 bases in between. This CDR3 region has 16 residues. The CDR3 coding sequence is TGTGCCAGCAGCTCCCGAGTAATTGGTGTCTCCTACGAGCAGTACTTC. Translated: CASSSRVIGVSYEQYF.

This chain links TRBV5-1 with TRBJ2-5, with 9 bases aligning to TRBD1. This CDR3 has 15 amino acids. Germline values: CDR1 SGHRS, CDR2 YFSETQ. Losses at the gene ends were 0 bases for V and 4 bases for J; bases not matched to a gene: 4. The CDR3 protein is CASSLGTGVRETQYF. Here the CDR3 DNA reads TGCGCCAGCAGCTTGGGGACAGGGGTACGAGAGACCCAGTACTTC.

This sequence joins TRBV29-1 and TRBJ1-1; D gene ambiguous. V lost 4 bases to trimming and J lost 0 bases, with 9 bases between them. CDR3 length equals 13 residues. Germline CDR1 is SQVTM and CDR2 is ANQGSEA. Here the CDR3 DNA reads TGCAGCGTTGTTCCCTACCTGAACACTGAAGCTTTCTTT. It specifies CSVVPYLNTEAFF.

The chain links TRBV2 to TRBJ2-7; D ambiguous. With 6 bases removed from V and 0 bases from J, the gap between germline ends came to 6 bases. Germline CDR1 and CDR2: SNHLY and FYNNEI. The CDR3 length is 12 residues. The chain's CDR3 is CASRERSYEQYF. CDR3 sequence (DNA): TGTGCCAGCAGGGAGCGCTCCTACGAGCAGTACTTC.

V is TRBV7-2 and J is TRBJ1-6; the D is unclear. The CDR3 is made up of 15 amino acids. Per germline, CDR1 SGHTA and CDR2 FQGNSA. Trimming removed 0 bases at V and 3 bases at J, with 6 bases between. In DNA, the CDR3 is TGTGCCAGCAGCTTAGCTGGAAACTATAATTCACCCCTCCACTTT. Translating it yields CASSLAGNYNSPLHF.

This sequence joins TRBV7-8 and TRBJ2-2; 11 bases are a match to TRBD1. V lost 4 bases to trimming and J lost 4 bases; unmatched junction nucleotides: 17. The CDR3 is made up of 20 amino acids. CDR1 is SGHVS and CDR2 is FQNEAQ in the germline V gene. DNA for the CDR3: TGTGCCAGCAGCTCTACCCTACCTTTAAGGACAGGGGGCAGCACCGGGGAGCTGTTTTTT. Amino acid sequence: CASSSTLPLRTGGSTGELFF.

The V and J genes are TRBV5-1 and TRBJ2-7; a possible D gene is TRBD2 (5 bases). This CDR3 comprises 16 residues. Germline CDR1 SGHRS, CDR2 YFSETQ. Trimming removed 0 bases from V and 1 base from J, with 14 bases in between. CDR3 in DNA: TGCGCCAGCAGCTTGGCACTGAGTCGAGGGTCCTACGAGCAGTACTTC. It translates to CASSLALSRGSYEQYF.

A single count supports this clone. The genes are TRBV10-2 and TRBJ1-2; TRBD1 might be the D (6 bases). The CDR3 sequence is 16 residues long. Germline lookup yields CDR1 WSHSY and CDR2 SAAADI. Trimming pared 1 base from V and 6 bases from J, leaving 18 bases between. The CDR3 sequence: CASSELTGRARDGYTF. In DNA form, the CDR3 reads TGCGCCAGCAGTGAGTTGACAGGCAGAGCGAGGGATGGCTACACCTTC.

This clone was seen just once. The chain is built from TRBV5-1 and TRBJ2-3; TRBD2 agrees at 8 bases. Germline CDR1 and CDR2: SGHRS and YFSETQ. V was pared by 0 bases and J by 1 base, with 4 bases of the junction left unmatched. The CDR3 sequence is 16 residues long. CDR3 nucleotide sequence: TGCGCCAGCAGCTTGGGACTAGCGCTACGCACAGATACGCAGTATTTT. As protein: CASSLGLALRTDTQYF.

The chain has TRBV18 and TRBJ2-5; perhaps TRBD1 as D (5 bases). V lost 8 bases, J lost 1 base, and 11 bases lay in between. This CDR3 has 13 amino acids. Germline values: CDR1 KGHSH, CDR2 LQKENI. CDR3 residues: CASAGAAQETQYF. CDR3 sequence (DNA): TGTGCCAGCGCTGGGGCCGCCCAAGAGACCCAGTACTTC.

This chain connects TRBV5-1 to TRBJ2-3; D is perhaps TRBD1 (6 bases). The germline gives CDR1 SGHRS, CDR2 YFSETQ. CDR3 length: 14 residues. The V end was cut by 3 bases, the J end by 3 bases, with 11 bases between. CDR3 loop: CASSSRQVTDTQYF. CDR3 sequence (DNA): TGCGCCAGCAGCTCCCGACAGGTTACAGATACGCAGTATTTT.

This clone was counted once. The chain joins TRBV4-3 to TRBJ2-1, with D hard to call. Trimming removed 0 bases at V and 4 bases at J, with 16 bases between. The CDR3 has 17 amino acids. CDR1 LGHNA and CDR2 YSLEER come from the germline V gene. The CDR3 DNA reads as TGCGCCAGCAGCCAAGATCATCTGGGGATTGAATACAATGAGCAGTTCTTC. Protein product: CASSQDHLGIEYNEQFF.

The V call is TRBV7-2, the J call TRBJ2-5; D gene ambiguous. CDR1 and CDR2 (germline): SGHTA, FQGNSA. The CDR3 consists of 15 residues. V was clipped by 1 base and J by 3 bases, with 12 bases between them. This CDR3 reads CASSLGPWQKETQYF. The CDR3 coding sequence is TGTGCCAGCAGCTTAGGTCCGTGGCAGAAAGAGACCCAGTACTTC. Looking up the rest from reference TRBV7-2 and TRBJ2-5 gives the full variable domain: GAGVSQSPSNKVTEKGKDVELRCDPISGHTALYWYRQSLGQGLEFLIYFQGNSAPDKSGLPSDRFSAERTGGSVSTLTIQRTQQEDSAVYLCASSLGPWQKETQYFGPGTRLLVL.